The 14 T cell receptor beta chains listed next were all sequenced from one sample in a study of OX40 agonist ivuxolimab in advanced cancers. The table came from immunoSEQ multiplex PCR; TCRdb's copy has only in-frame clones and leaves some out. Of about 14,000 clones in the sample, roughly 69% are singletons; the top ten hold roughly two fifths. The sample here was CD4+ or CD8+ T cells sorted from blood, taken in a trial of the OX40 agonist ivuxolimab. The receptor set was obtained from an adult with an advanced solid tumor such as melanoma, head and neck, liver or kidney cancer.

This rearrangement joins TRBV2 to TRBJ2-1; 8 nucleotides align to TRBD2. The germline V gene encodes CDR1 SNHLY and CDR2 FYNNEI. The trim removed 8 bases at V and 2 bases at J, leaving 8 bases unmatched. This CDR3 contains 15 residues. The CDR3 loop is CASFGAAGAYNEQFF. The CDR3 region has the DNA TGTGCCAGCTTTGGGGCAGCGGGGGCCTACAATGAGCAGTTCTTC.

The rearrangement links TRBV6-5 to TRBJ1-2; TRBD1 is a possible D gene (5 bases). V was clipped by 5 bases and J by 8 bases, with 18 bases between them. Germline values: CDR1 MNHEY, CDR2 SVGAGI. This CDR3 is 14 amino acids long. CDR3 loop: CASSDQGGGRGYTF. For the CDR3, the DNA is TGTGCCAGCAGTGACCAGGGAGGAGGACGAGGCTACACCTTC.

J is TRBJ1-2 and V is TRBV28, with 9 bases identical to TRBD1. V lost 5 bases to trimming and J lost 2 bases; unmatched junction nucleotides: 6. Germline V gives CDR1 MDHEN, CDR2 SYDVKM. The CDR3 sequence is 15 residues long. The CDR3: CASSTGDRANYGYTF. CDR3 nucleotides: TGTGCCAGCAGTACCGGGGACAGGGCAAACTATGGCTACACCTTC.

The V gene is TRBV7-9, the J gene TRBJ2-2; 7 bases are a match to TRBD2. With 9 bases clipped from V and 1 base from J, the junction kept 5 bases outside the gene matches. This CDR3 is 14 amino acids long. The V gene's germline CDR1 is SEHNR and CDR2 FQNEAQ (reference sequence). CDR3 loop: CASQERGNTGELFF. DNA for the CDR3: TGTGCCAGTCAGGAGCGGGGGAACACCGGGGAGCTGTTTTTT.

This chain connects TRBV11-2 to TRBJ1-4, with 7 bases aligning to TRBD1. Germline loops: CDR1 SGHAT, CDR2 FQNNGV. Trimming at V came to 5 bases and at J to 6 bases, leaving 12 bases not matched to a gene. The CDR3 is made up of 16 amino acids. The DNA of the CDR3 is TGTGCCAGCAGCCTCCCCCCGACAGGGCAGGATGAAAAACTGTTTTTT. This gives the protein CASSLPPTGQDEKLFF.

The CDR3 nucleotides are TGTGCCAGCAGCTTAGATAGGCCGGGAGGGGGGCCTTACGAGCAGTACTTC. Protein: CASSLDRPGGGPYEQYF. V is TRBV7-9 and J is TRBJ2-7; 8 nucleotides align to TRBD2. CDR3 length equals 17 residues. The J segment lost 4 bases and the V segment lost 1 base, leaving 12 bases of the junction unmatched. Germline assignment: CDR1 SEHNR and CDR2 FQNEAQ (reference sequence).

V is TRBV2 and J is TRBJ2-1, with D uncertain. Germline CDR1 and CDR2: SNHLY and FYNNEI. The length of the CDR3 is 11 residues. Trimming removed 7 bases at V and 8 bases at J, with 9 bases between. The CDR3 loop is CASNEDDEQFF. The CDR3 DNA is TGTGCCAGCAACGAGGACGATGAGCAGTTCTTC.

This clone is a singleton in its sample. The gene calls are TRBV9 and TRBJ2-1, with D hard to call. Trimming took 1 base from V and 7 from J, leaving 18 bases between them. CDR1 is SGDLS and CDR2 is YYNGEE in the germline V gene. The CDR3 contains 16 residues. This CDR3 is CASSVRSHELLNEQFF. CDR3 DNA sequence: TGTGCCAGCAGCGTAAGGTCACACGAGCTGTTGAATGAGCAGTTCTTC.

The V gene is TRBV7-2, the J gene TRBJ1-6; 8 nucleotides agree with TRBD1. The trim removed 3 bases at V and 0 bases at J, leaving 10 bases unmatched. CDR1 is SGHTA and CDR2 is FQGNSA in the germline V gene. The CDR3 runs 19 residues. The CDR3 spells CASSFWDRSPSSYNSPLHF. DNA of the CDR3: TGTGCCAGCAGCTTCTGGGACAGGTCTCCTTCCTCCTATAATTCACCCCTCCACTTT.

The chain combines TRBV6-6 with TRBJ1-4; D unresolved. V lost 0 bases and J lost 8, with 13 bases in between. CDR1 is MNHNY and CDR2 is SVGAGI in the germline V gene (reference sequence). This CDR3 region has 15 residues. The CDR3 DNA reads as TGTGCCAGCAGTTACTCACCCGGGCTAGGGGAAAAACTGTTTTTT. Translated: CASSYSPGLGEKLFF.

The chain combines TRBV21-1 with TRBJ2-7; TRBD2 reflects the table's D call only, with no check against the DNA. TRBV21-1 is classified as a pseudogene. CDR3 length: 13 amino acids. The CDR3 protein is CATRATRGYEQYF. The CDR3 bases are TGTGCCACCCGGGCTACGCGGGGTTACGAGCAGTACTTC.

The CDR3 nucleotides read TGTGCCAGCAGTGGGAGCGGGAGGGTTAAGAATGAGCAGTTCTTC. Amino acid sequence: CASSGSGRVKNEQFF. The genes are TRBV11-2 and TRBJ2-1, with 10 bases aligning to TRBD2. Germline V CDR1 and CDR2: SGHAT, FQNNGV. V trimming: 6 bases; J trimming: 7 bases; junction bases outside the gene matches: 9. The CDR3 length is 15 residues.

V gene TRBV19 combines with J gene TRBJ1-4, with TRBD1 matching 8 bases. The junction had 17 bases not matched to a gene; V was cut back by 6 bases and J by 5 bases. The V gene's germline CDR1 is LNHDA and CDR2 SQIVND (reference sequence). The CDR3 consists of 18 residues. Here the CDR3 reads CASSYAGTGFLRNEKLFF. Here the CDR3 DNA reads TGTGCCAGTAGCTACGCCGGGACAGGTTTCCTCCGGAATGAAAAACTGTTTTTT.

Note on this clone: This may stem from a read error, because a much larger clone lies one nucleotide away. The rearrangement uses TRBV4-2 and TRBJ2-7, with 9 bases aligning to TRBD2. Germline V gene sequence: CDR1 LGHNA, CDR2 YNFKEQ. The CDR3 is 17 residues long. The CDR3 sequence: CANSQGAGGTQLYEQYF. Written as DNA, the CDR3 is TGTGCCAACAGCCAAGGGGCGGGAGGGACGCAGTTATACGAGCAGTACTTC.